The clone carrying this TCR beta chain was recorded a few times. These data belong to a study of blood T cells in healthy people across ages. For the second PCR, which ran for 7 to 11 cycles, a sample-barcoded 5' primer and a J-beta primer mix were used. A single record per CDR3 protein comes from TCRdb applying MiXCR to the 5' RACE reads. The table records 780,000 or so distinct CDR3 sequences, 45% to 70% of them present only once. This sequence was found in a man aged 35-49 years in good health. The sequenced sample was blood.

CDR3: CASSPEGGLGANVLTF. The CDR3, as DNA: TGTGCCAGCAGTCCCGAAGGGGGACTAGGGGCCAACGTCCTGACTTTC. The chain employs TRBV12-3 or TRBV12-4 and TRBJ2-6; tentatively, D is TRBD2 (7 bases). The CDR3 consists of 16 residues. With 5 bases removed from V and 4 bases from J, the gap between germline ends came to 15 bases.